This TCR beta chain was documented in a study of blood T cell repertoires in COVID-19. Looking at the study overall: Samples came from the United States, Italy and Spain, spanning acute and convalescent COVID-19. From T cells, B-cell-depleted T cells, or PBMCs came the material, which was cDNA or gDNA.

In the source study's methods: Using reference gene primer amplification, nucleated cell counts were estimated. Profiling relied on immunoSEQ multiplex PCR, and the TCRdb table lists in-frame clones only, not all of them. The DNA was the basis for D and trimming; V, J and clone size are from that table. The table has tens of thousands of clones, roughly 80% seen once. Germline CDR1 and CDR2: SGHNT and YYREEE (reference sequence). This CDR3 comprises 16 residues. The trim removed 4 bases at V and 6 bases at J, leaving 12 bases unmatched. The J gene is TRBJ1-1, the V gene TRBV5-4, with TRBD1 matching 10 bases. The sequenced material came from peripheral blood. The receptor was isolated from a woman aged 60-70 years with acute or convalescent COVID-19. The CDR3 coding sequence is TGTGCCAGCAGCGCCCTACCGGGACAGGGGAGACCTGAAGCTTTCTTT. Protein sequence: CASSALPGQGRPEAFF.